This T cell receptor (beta chain) comes out of a study of human T cells and chemical hapten exposure. Study background: Chiefly women, the patients showed alopecia areata, totalis or universalis.

The time point here: patch test 3, about 24 weeks after DPC sensitization. Treatment indicated: therapeutic diphenylcyclopropenone sensitization with weekly scalp DPC. This clonotype was counted at least ten times. Its antigen is not known. Unique molecular identifiers were affixed to discrete cDNA molecules within the library. TCRdb independently ran MiXCR on the RACE reads; one entry per CDR3 protein. The table has approximately 32,000 distinct CDR3 sequences, nearly 6% seen once. Study findings and constraints: The presence of alopecia in the donors means their immune response may differ from healthy people's. Against controls, expanded TCRs gave rise to significantly more large CDR3 similarity clusters.

The starting material was whole blood, obtained in connection with sensitization to the hapten diphenylcyclopropenone (DPC). This receptor was identified in a man aged 30-40 years with alopecia areata. Some clones in this sample may be carry-over from other donors' samples.

CDR3 loop: CASSPSGVIETQYF. Here the CDR3 DNA reads TGTGCCAGCAGCCCTAGCGGGGTAATAGAGACCCAGTACTTC. The rearrangement uses TRBV7-2 and TRBJ2-5; 9 nucleotides match TRBD2. The CDR3 sequence is 14 residues long. Germline CDR1 is SGHTA and CDR2 is FQGNSA. J was trimmed by 4 bases and V by 5 bases; bases with no gene match: 5.